This T cell receptor (beta chain) originates from a study of blood T cell repertoires in COVID-19. Clones were sequenced by immunoSEQ multiplex PCR, and TCRdb holds only the in-frame ones, with some missing. Among fewer than 250,000 clones, roughly 80% were seen once, and the ten largest hold over 10%. The receptor was derived from a woman in her fifties or sixties with acute or convalescent COVID-19. Sequencing was carried out using peripheral blood.

For the CDR3, the DNA is TGTGCCAGCAGCCCCGACAGGGGGATTTCACCCCTCCACTTT. Its protein product is CASSPDRGISPLHF. The genes are TRBV5-8 and TRBJ1-6, with 9 bases lining up with TRBD1. Germline V gives CDR1 SGHTS, CDR2 YDEGEE. V shed 4 bases, J shed 9 bases, and the junction held 5 bases outside the gene matches. The CDR3 has 14 residues.